The source of this T cell receptor (beta chain) is a study of blood T cell repertoires in COVID-19. Overall study context: The United States, Italy and Spain were the sources of the acute and convalescent COVID-19 samples. T cells, B-cell-depleted T cells, or PBMCs supplied cDNA or gDNA.

The CDR3 has 13 amino acids. CDR1 is LNHDA and CDR2 is SQIVND in the germline V gene (reference sequence). Between the trimmed V and J ends, which lost 4 bases and 2 bases, there was a span of 6 bases. Authors' analysis steps: Reference gene primer amplification yielded estimated nucleated cell counts. Sequenced by immunoSEQ multiplex PCR; TCRdb stores in-frame clones only, minus some. V, J and clone size reflect that table, while D and trimming were determined from the DNA. The sample holds just under 150,000 clones, 84% seen once. This TCR was sampled from a human donor in a cohort sampled during active COVID-19. Sequenced input: peripheral blood. This chain connects TRBV19 to TRBJ2-1; a weak D match, TRBD2 (6 bases). The CDR3 coding sequence is TGTGCCAGTAGTAGGGGGGCCTACAATGAGCAGTTCTTC. Amino acid sequence: CASSRGAYNEQFF. Looking up the rest from reference TRBV19 and TRBJ2-1 gives the full variable domain: DGGITQSPKYLFRKEGQNVTLSCEQNLNHDAMYWYRQDPGQGLRLIYYSQIVNDFQKGDIAEGYSVSREKKESFPLTVTSAQKNPTAFYLCASSRGAYNEQFFGPGTRLTVL.